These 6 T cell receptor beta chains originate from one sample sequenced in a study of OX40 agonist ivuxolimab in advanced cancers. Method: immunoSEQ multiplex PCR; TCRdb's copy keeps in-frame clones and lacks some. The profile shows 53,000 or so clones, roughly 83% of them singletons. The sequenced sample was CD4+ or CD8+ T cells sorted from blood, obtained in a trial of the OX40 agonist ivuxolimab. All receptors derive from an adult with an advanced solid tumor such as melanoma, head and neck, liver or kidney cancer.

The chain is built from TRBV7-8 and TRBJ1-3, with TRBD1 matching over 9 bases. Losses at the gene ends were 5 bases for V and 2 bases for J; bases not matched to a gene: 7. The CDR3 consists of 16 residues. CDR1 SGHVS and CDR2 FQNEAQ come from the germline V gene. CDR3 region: CASSIRDRGTGNTIYF. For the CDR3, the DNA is TGTGCCAGCAGCATACGTGACAGGGGGACTGGAAACACCATATATTTT.

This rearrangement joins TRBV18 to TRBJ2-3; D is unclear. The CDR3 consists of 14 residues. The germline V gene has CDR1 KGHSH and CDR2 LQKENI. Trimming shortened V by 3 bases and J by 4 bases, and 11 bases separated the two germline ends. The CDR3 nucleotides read TGTGCCAGCTCACCCCCCCCAGATCCAGATACGCAGTATTTT. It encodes CASSPPPDPDTQYF.

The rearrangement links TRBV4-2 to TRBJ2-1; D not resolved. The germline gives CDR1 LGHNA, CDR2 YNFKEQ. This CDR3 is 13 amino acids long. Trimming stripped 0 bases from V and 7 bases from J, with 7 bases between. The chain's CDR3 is CASSQDKRNEQFF. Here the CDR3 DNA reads TGTGCCAGCAGCCAAGATAAGAGGAATGAGCAGTTCTTC.

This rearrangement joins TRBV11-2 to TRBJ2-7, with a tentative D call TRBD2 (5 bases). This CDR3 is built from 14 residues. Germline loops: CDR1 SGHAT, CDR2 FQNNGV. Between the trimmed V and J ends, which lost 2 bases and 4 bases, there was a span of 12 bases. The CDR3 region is CASSLTSSFYEQYF. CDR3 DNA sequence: TGTGCCAGCAGCTTAACGTCTAGCTTTTACGAGCAGTACTTC.

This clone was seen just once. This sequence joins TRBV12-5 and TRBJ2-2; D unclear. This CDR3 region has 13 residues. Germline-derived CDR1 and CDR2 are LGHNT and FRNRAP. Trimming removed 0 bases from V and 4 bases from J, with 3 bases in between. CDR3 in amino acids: CASGLVGTGELFF. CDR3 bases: TGTGCTAGTGGTTTGGTTGGCACCGGGGAGCTGTTTTTT.

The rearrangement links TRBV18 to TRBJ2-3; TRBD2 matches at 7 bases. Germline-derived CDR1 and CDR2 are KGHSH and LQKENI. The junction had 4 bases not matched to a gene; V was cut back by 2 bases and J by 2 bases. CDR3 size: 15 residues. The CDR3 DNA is TGTGCCAGCTCACCAACGCGGGGGACCACAGATACGCAGTATTTT. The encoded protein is CASSPTRGTTDTQYF.